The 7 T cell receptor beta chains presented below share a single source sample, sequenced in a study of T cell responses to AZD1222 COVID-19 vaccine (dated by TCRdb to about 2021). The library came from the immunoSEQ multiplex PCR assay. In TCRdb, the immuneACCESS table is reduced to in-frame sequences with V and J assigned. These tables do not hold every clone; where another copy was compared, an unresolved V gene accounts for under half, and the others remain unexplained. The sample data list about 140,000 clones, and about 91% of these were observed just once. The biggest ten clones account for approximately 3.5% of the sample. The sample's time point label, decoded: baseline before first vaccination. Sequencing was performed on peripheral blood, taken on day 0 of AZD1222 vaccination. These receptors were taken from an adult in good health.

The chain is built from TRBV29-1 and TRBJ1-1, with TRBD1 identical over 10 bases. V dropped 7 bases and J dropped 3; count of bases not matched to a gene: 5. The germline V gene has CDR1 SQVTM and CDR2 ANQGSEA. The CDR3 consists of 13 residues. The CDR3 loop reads CSAPGQGDTEAFF. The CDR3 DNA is TGCAGCGCACCTGGACAGGGGGACACTGAAGCTTTCTTT.

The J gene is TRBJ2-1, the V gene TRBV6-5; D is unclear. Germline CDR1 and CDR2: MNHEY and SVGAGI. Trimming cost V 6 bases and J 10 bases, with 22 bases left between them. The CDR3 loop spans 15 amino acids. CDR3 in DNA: TGTGCCAGCAGGGGTGAAGCTAGGTCGGCCAAAGAGCAGTTCTTC. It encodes CASRGEARSAKEQFF.

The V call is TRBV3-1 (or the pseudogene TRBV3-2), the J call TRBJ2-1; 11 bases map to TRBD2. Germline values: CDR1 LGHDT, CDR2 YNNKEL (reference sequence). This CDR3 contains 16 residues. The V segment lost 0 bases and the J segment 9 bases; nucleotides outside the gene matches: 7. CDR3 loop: CASSQDLRTSGREQFF. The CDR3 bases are TGTGCCAGCAGCCAAGATCTCCGGACTAGCGGGCGTGAGCAGTTCTTC.

CDR3 nucleotides: TGTGCCAGCAGCTTAGCTGGGTGGGGGAGCTCCTACAATGAGCAGTTCTTC. Its protein product is CASSLAGWGSSYNEQFF. V gene TRBV7-8 combines with J gene TRBJ2-1; the D call may be TRBD1 or TRBD2 (5 bases each). Germline V gene data show CDR1 as SGHVS and CDR2 as FQNEAQ. V was cut by 0 bases and J by 0 bases, with 12 bases left in between. CDR3 size: 17 residues.

Here the CDR3 reads CASSQQPEGRGNQPQHF. CDR3 nucleotides: TGTGCCAGTAGTCAACAACCAGAGGGCAGGGGCAATCAGCCCCAGCATTTT. The chain recombines TRBV19 with TRBJ1-5; a possible D gene is TRBD1 (5 bases). The CDR3 has 17 residues. Germline CDR1 is LNHDA and CDR2 is SQIVND (reference sequence). Trimming took 5 bases from V and 2 from J, leaving 19 bases between them. Drawing the rest from reference TRBV19 and TRBJ1-5, the complete variable domain is DGGITQSPKYLFRKEGQNVTLSCEQNLNHDAMYWYRQDPGQGLRLIYYSQIVNDFQKGDIAEGYSVSREKKESFPLTVTSAQKNPTAFYLCASSQQPEGRGNQPQHFGDGTRLSIL.

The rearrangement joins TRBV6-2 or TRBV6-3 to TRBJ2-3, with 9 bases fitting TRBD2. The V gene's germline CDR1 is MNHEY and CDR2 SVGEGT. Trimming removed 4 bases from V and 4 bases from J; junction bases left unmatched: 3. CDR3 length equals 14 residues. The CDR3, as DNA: TGTGCCAGCAGTTTAGCGGGAGAAGCAGATACGCAGTATTTT. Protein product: CASSLAGEADTQYF.

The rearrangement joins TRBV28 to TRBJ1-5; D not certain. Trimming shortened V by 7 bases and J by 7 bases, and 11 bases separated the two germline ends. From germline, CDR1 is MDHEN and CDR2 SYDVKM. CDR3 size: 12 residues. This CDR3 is CASTTEGQPQHF. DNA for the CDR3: TGTGCCAGCACCACCGAAGGACAGCCCCAGCATTTT.